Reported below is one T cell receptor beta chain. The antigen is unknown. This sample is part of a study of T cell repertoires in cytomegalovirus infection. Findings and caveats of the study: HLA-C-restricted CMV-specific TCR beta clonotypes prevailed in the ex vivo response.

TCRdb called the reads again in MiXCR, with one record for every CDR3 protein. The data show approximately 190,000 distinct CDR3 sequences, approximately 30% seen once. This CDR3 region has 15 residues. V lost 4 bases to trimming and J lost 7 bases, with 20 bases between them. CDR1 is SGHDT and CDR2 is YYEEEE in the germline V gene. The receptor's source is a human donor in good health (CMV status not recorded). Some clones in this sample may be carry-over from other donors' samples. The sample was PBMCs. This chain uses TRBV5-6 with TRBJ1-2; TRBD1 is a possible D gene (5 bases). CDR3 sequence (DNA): TGTGCCAGCAGCGCTCCGGGACGCAGGAACGCTGGCTACACCTTC. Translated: CASSAPGRRNAGYTF.